This T cell receptor beta chain is drawn from a study of cytomegalovirus exposure and HLA in healthy donors. Study in general: According to later analysis, the same platform produced the approximately 120 validation and 666 first-cohort repertoires.

Some clones are missing from TCRdb's copy, which holds only in-frame ones; the method was immunoSEQ multiplex PCR. The data show about 160,000 clones, around 85% seen once. Worth noting for this clone: The antigen remains unidentified.

The germline CDR1 and CDR2 sequences are SEHNR and FQNEAQ (reference sequence). The CDR3 totals 14 residues. Trimming took 1 base from V and 13 from J, leaving 19 bases between them. The donors belonged to the approximately 110-subject validation cohort, separate from the roughly 650-subject first cohort. Study findings and constraints: While the bulk of TCR sequences proved rare, some public TCRs turned up in many donors. TCR beta chains numbering some 160 were designated cytomegalovirus-associated.

The V and J genes are TRBV7-9 and TRBJ1-1; tentatively, D is TRBD1 (5 bases). The sample comprised PBMCs. This clonotype originated in a woman under 40 in good health and CMV-seronegative. The DNA of the CDR3 is TGTGCCAGCAGCTTAGAACCCAGGGTTTTCGGGGGTTTCTTT. Its protein product is CASSLEPRVFGGFF.